This entry features one TCR beta chain sequence. The antigen is undetermined. Data came from immunoSEQ multiplex PCR; TCRdb stores just in-frame clones and leaves some out. Found here are about 12,000 clones, approximately 92% of them singletons; the top ten hold approximately 23%. Over chemoradiotherapy, repertoires were sampled more than once. The germline V gene encodes CDR1 LNHDA and CDR2 SQIVND (reference sequence). With 11 bases clipped from V and 1 base from J, the junction kept 8 bases outside the gene matches. The CDR3 is 16 amino acids. The sample comes from a study of chemoradiotherapy in HPV16-positive cancers. Study-wide results and limits: Better recurrence-free survival went with HPV-responsive T-cell expansion in HPV16-positive patients. Functional assays defining HPV-specific T cells used only two HPV16-positive patients.

The gene calls are TRBV19 and TRBJ1-4; 12 bases fit TRBD1. This clonotype originated in a human donor with HPV-associated anogenital cancer. The specimen was blood, collected from a patient who underwent chemoradiotherapy. DNA of the CDR3: TGTGCCTCCCGGGACAGGGGGCGAAAAACTAATGAAAAACTGTTTTTT. It codes for CASRDRGRKTNEKLFF.